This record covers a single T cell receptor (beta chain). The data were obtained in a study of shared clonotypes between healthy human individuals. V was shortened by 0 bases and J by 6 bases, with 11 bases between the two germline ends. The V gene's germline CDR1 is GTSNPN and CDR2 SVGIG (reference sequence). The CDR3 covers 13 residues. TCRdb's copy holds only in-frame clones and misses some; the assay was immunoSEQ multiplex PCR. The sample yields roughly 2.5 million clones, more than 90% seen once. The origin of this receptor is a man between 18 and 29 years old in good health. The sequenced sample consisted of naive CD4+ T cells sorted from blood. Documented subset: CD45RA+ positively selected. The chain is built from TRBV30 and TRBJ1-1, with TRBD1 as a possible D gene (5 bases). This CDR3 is CAWSVGTPAEAFF. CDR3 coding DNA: TGTGCCTGGAGTGTAGGGACCCCGGCTGAAGCTTTCTTT.